The clone carrying this T cell receptor (beta chain) has a handful of counts. TCRdb independently ran MiXCR on the 5' RACE reads; one entry per CDR3 protein. The repertoire holds roughly 480,000 distinct CDR3 sequences, with approximately 24% as singletons. The data were obtained in a study of identical twins. Germline CDR1 SGDLS, CDR2 YYNGEE. J lost 4 bases, V lost 4 bases, and 5 bases had no gene match. This CDR3 region has 15 residues. This same sample was also taken into another study, of T cells expressing NK-cell markers. This second study says: Sorted CD3+CD56+NKG2C+, CD3+CD56+NKG2C- and CD3+CD56-NKG2C+ T cells provided the TCR beta repertoires. Several experiments added an anti-gamma-delta TCR antibody to sort only alpha-beta TCR T cells. The study left the HCMV specificity of expanded NKG2C+ T cell clones unresolved.

The chain joins TRBV9 to TRBJ2-1; 10 bases are a match to TRBD2. Sequencing was done on a sample of CD4+ T cells sorted from blood. The sequence derives from a woman aged 18-29 years in good health. CDR3 DNA sequence: TGTGCCAGCAGCACCGGGACTAGCGCATACAATGAGCAGTTCTTC. Translating it yields CASSTGTSAYNEQFF.